The 29 T cell receptor beta chains given below trace back to one sample, sequenced in a study of T cells in Graves' hyperthyroidism and ophthalmopathy. It was RNA transcripts that yielded the amplified TCR beta CDR3 regions. A first-round RT-PCR of the TCR CDR3 used the HTBI primer set. One entry per CDR3 protein results from TCRdb running MiXCR on the multiplex PCR reads. The sample includes around 380,000 distinct CDR3 sequences, 13% of them seen just once. Sample: blood. Every receptor here comes from a man younger than 45 with Graves' hyperthyroidism that later progressed to Graves' ophthalmopathy.

In its sample, this clonotype was seen a few times. The rearrangement uses TRBV18 and TRBJ2-7, with TRBD1 as a possible D gene (5 bases). The length of the CDR3 is 12 residues. Germline CDR1 and CDR2: KGHSH and LQKENI. Deletions cut 6 bases from V and 3 bases from J, with 9 bases between. CDR3 amino acids: CASSDDSYEQYF. The CDR3, as DNA: TGTGCCAGCTCGGACGACAGCTACGAGCAGTACTTC.

The chain is built from TRBV18 and TRBJ2-1; D gene unclear. The CDR3 spans 13 residues. V was shortened by 5 bases and J by 3 bases, with 8 bases between the two germline ends. CDR1 is KGHSH, CDR2 LQKENI, per germline. CDR3 sequence: CASSTGYYNEQFF. The CDR3 DNA is TGTGCCAGCTCAACCGGATACTACAATGAGCAGTTCTTC. Together with reference TRBV18 and TRBJ2-1, the CDR3 gives the full variable domain: NAGVMQNPRHLVRRRGQEARLRCSPMKGHSHVYWYRQLPEEGLKFMVYLQKENIIDESGMPKERFSAEFPKEGPSILRIQQVVRGDSAAYFCASSTGYYNEQFFGPGTRLTVL.

The chain carries TRBV18 and TRBJ1-5, with 7 bases aligning to TRBD1. J gave up 3 bases and V 3 bases, and 5 bases lay outside the gene matches. CDR1 is KGHSH, CDR2 LQKENI, per germline. The CDR3 has 15 amino acids. The CDR3 reads CASSPDRAFNQPQHF. CDR3 sequence (DNA): TGTGCCAGCTCACCTGACAGGGCCTTCAATCAGCCCCAGCATTTT.

This clonotype has more than one count but fewer than ten. This rearrangement joins TRBV7-2 to TRBJ2-2; 8 bases line up with TRBD2. Germline V gene lookup returns CDR1 SGHTA and CDR2 FQGNSA. Trimming took 9 bases from V and 7 from J; bases not matched to a gene: 7. The CDR3 totals 13 residues. The CDR3 reads CASLGGADGELFF. CDR3 DNA: TGTGCCAGTCTCGGGGGGGCGGACGGGGAGCTGTTTTTT.

Details on this clonotype: This could be a read error, since a much larger clone is one nucleotide away. The chain uses TRBV6-2 or TRBV6-3 and TRBJ2-2, with a possible D match to TRBD1 (6 bases). Between the trimmed V and J ends, which lost 8 bases and 4 bases, there was a span of 8 bases. The germline V gene has CDR1 MNHEY and CDR2 SVGEGT. This CDR3 comprises 12 residues. CDR3 protein: CASATGTGELFF. DNA of the CDR3: TGTGCCAGCGCGACAGGCACCGGGGAGCTGTTTTTT.

This clonotype was seen more than once but under ten times. J is TRBJ1-2 and V is TRBV20-1; D ambiguous. Per the germline V gene, CDR1 is DFQATT and CDR2 is SNEGSKA (reference sequence). V lost 4 bases, J lost 7 bases, and 16 bases lay in between. CDR3 length: 13 amino acids. CDR3 sequence: CSANPASGFGYTF. The CDR3 bases are TGCAGTGCTAATCCAGCGAGTGGTTTTGGCTACACCTTC.

This clonotype turned up a few times. This rearrangement joins TRBV27 to TRBJ2-7, with D possibly called TRBD1 or TRBD2 (5 bases each). Germline V gives CDR1 MNHEY, CDR2 SMNVEV (reference sequence). The CDR3 is 14 residues long. V lost 5 bases to trimming and J lost 3 bases, with 14 bases between them. CDR3 bases: TGTGCCAGCAGTCTCCGGGGCCCCGGCTACGAGCAGTACTTC. It specifies CASSLRGPGYEQYF.

In this sample, this clonotype turned up many times. The gene calls are TRBV29-1 and TRBJ1-2; D unresolved. The V end was cut by 4 bases, the J end by 2 bases, with 17 bases between. CDR3 size: 15 residues. Germline CDR1 reads SQVTM; CDR2 reads ANQGSEA. CDR3 in DNA: TGCAGCGTTGTATGGTTCCAGGTTATCAACTATGGCTACACCTTC. Its translation: CSVVWFQVINYGYTF.

V is TRBV12-3 or TRBV12-4 and J is TRBJ2-3; D is unresolved. Trimming pared 0 bases from V and 6 bases from J, leaving 19 bases between. The CDR3 runs 17 residues. In nucleotides, the CDR3 is TGTGCCAGCAGTTTAGCTCCTAACCGGCCCGGCGTGGATACGCAGTATTTT. Translation: CASSLAPNRPGVDTQYF.

This clonotype was recorded many times. V gene TRBV28 combines with J gene TRBJ1-5; 8 nucleotides match TRBD1. The CDR3 has 18 residues. Per the germline V gene, CDR1 is MDHEN and CDR2 is SYDVKM. V shed 3 bases and J 3 bases; nucleotides not matched to a gene: 13. The CDR3 loop is CASSFPLGQGAYNQPQHF. CDR3 nucleotide sequence: TGTGCCAGCAGTTTCCCCCTTGGGCAGGGGGCCTACAATCAGCCCCAGCATTTT.

In regard to this clonotype: An end of the junction does not agree with germline; a read error may underlie this. The CDR3 reads CDSSIGNQPQHF. The DNA for the CDR3 is TGTGACAGCAGCATCGGCAATCAGCCCCAGCATTTT. The chain is built from TRBV9 and TRBJ1-5; D call uncertain. The CDR3 runs 12 residues. Germline assignment: CDR1 SGDLS and CDR2 YYNGEE.

V is TRBV13 and J is TRBJ2-1, with D perhaps TRBD1 or TRBD2 (6 bases each). CDR1 and CDR2 from the germline V gene are PRHDT and FYEKMQ (reference sequence). Trimming stripped 5 bases from V and 0 bases from J, with 17 bases between. This CDR3 has 17 amino acids. Here the CDR3 DNA reads TGTGCCAGCAGCCAAGGAGGGGGGCTCCGCTCCTACAATGAGCAGTTCTTC. This sequence encodes CASSQGGGLRSYNEQFF.

This clonotype was seen many times. The genes are TRBV10-2 and TRBJ2-1, with D possibly being TRBD1 (6 bases). V gave up 6 bases and J gave up 5 bases, with 14 bases separating them. This CDR3 region has 14 residues. CDR1 and CDR2 (germline): WSHSY, SAAADI. The CDR3 loop reads CASRSGHSNNEQFF. The CDR3 DNA reads as TGCGCCAGCAGGTCGGGACACAGTAACAATGAGCAGTTCTTC.

This clonotype was picked up a small number of times. The chain carries TRBV11-3 and TRBJ1-3, with D perhaps matching TRBD1 (6 bases). Trimming took off 2 bases at V and 6 bases at J, with 8 bases between the two ends. The CDR3 totals 13 residues. Germline-derived CDR1 and CDR2 are SGHNT and YENEEA. CDR3 protein: CASSLYRVNTIYF. The CDR3 nucleotides read TGTGCCAGCAGCTTATACAGGGTAAACACCATATATTTT.

This clonotype was recorded many times. The gene calls are TRBV11-2 and TRBJ1-1; no clear D gene. The CDR3 is 15 residues long. Germline-derived CDR1 and CDR2 are SGHAT and FQNNGV. V shed 5 bases and J shed 0 bases, with 13 bases lying between them. The CDR3 loop is CASSPYDGMNTEAFF. The CDR3 bases are TGTGCCAGCAGCCCCTATGACGGTATGAACACTGAAGCTTTCTTT.

V usage is TRBV7-9 and J usage is TRBJ1-6; D gene ambiguous. Trimming removed 4 bases at V and 2 bases at J, with 6 bases between. The germline CDR1 and CDR2 sequences are SEHNR and FQNEAQ (reference sequence). The CDR3 totals 14 residues. The CDR3 nucleotides are TGTGCCAGCAGCTCGGTTACCTATAATTCACCCCTCCACTTT. Translation: CASSSVTYNSPLHF.

This chain links TRBV6-6 with TRBJ1-5; TRBD1 is a possible D gene (5 bases). V was clipped by 2 bases and J by 0 bases, with 20 bases between them. Per the germline V gene, CDR1 is MNHNY and CDR2 is SVGAGI (reference sequence). CDR3 length: 19 amino acids. The chain's CDR3 is CASSYPYRLGTDSNQPQHF. The CDR3 nucleotides are TGTGCCAGCAGTTACCCCTATAGGTTGGGGACGGATAGCAATCAGCCCCAGCATTTT.

This sequence joins TRBV9 and TRBJ1-4; D remains unclear. This CDR3 is built from 14 residues. Trimming pared 4 bases from V and 4 bases from J, leaving 11 bases between. Germline CDR1 SGDLS, CDR2 YYNGEE. The DNA for the CDR3 is TGTGCCAGCAGCCCCTCCAGCAATAATGAAAAACTGTTTTTT. Protein: CASSPSSNNEKLFF.

This clonotype appeared a few times. A much larger clone differs from this one at a single base, so this may be a read error. The chain uses TRBV28 and TRBJ1-5, with TRBD1 matching 7 bases. Germline CDR1 and CDR2: MDHEN and SYDVKM. CDR3 length equals 15 residues. CDR3 amino acids: CASSQGVESNQPRHF. DNA of the CDR3: TGTGCCAGCAGTCAGGGGGTGGAAAGCAATCAGCCCCGGCATTTT.

Turning to this clonotype: The junction departs from the called germline gene at one end, perhaps through a read error. The chain combines TRBV7-7 with TRBJ2-5; TRBD2 might be the D (6 bases). The CDR3 totals 15 residues. Per germline, CDR1 SSHAT and CDR2 FNYEAQ (reference sequence). CDR3 protein: CASSLGVASEETQYF. The CDR3 bases are TGTGCTAGCAGCTTAGGGGTTGCTAGCGAAGAGACCCAGTACTTC.

The CDR3 DNA sequence: TGTGCCAGCAGCCCCACAGGGGCAGGGACCGGGGAGCTGTTTTTT. As protein: CASSPTGAGTGELFF. The chain joins TRBV6-1 to TRBJ2-2, with 7 bases that match TRBD1. The CDR3 runs to 15 residues. V shed 6 bases and J 5 bases; nucleotides not matched to a gene: 9. The V gene's germline CDR1 is MNHNS and CDR2 SASEGT.

This clonotype was observed a handful of times. This chain joins TRBV4-1 and TRBJ2-2; D not resolved. The CDR3 has 12 residues. The germline V gene encodes CDR1 MGHRA and CDR2 YSYEKL. The V gene lost 4 bases and the J gene lost 6 bases, with 6 bases spanning the gap. The CDR3 DNA is TGCGCCAGCAGCCCTGTGGCCGGGGAGCTGTTTTTT. Translating gives CASSPVAGELFF.

In this sample, this clonotype turned up a few times. The chain joins TRBV30 to TRBJ2-7; D is possibly TRBD2 (5 bases). Trimming left V 4 bases short and J 6 bases short, with 7 bases between. This CDR3 region has 10 residues. Germline CDR1 is GTSNPN and CDR2 is SVGIG (reference sequence). In nucleotides, the CDR3 is TGTGCCTGGAAAGGAGGCGAGCAGTACTTC. Residues: CAWKGGEQYF.

This clonotype was seen repeatedly, ten times or more. The chain carries TRBV20-1 and TRBJ1-1, with TRBD1 identical over 8 bases. V trimming: 5 bases; J trimming: 4 bases; junction bases outside the gene matches: 3. CDR3 length: 12 amino acids. Germline V gene lookup returns CDR1 DFQATT and CDR2 SNEGSKA (reference sequence). CDR3 in amino acids: CSARQGTTEAFF. Here the CDR3 DNA reads TGCAGTGCTCGACAGGGGACCACTGAAGCTTTCTTT.

This clonotype was recorded at least ten times. The rearrangement uses TRBV7-2 and TRBJ2-3; 7 nucleotides match TRBD1. The junction had 6 bases not matched to a gene; V was cut back by 5 bases and J by 7 bases. CDR3 length: 13 amino acids. Germline CDR1 and CDR2: SGHTA and FQGNSA. DNA for the CDR3: TGTGCCAGCAGCCCAGGGGGACAATATACGCAGTATTTT. It is translated as CASSPGGQYTQYF. The full variable domain, in which reference TRBV7-2 and TRBJ2-3 provide the parts outside the CDR3, is GAGVSQSPSNKVTEKGKDVELRCDPISGHTALYWYRQSLGQGLEFLIYFQGNSAPDKSGLPSDRFSAERTGGSVSTLTIQRTQQEDSAVYLCASSPGGQYTQYFGPGTRLTVL.

The table lists this clonotype with many counts. J is TRBJ2-3 and V is TRBV3-1; a weak D match, TRBD1 (6 bases). Germline CDR1 reads LGHDT; CDR2 reads YNNKEL (reference sequence). The ends were cut back, 0 bases at V and 7 bases at J, with 8 bases in the middle. The CDR3 consists of 13 residues. In nucleotides, the CDR3 is TGTGCCAGCAGCCAAGAGGGGGCCCATACGCAGTATTTT. Its translation: CASSQEGAHTQYF.

This clonotype turned up a few times. The chain is built from TRBV20-1 and TRBJ2-1; 8 bases map to TRBD1. Unmatched junction bases numbered 0, after V lost 5 bases and J lost 6 bases. This CDR3 contains 11 residues. Germline V gene sequence: CDR1 DFQATT, CDR2 SNEGSKA (reference sequence). This chain's CDR3 is CSAQGANEQFF. The CDR3 region has the DNA TGCAGTGCTCAGGGGGCCAATGAGCAGTTCTTC.

V gene TRBV27 combines with J gene TRBJ2-7; possible D gene TRBD1, 6 bases. The germline V and J ends were trimmed by 6 bases and 7 bases, with 16 bases remaining between them. Germline lookup yields CDR1 MNHEY and CDR2 SMNVEV (reference sequence). The CDR3 consists of 13 residues. The CDR3 protein is CASRRQGTGEQYF. In DNA form, the CDR3 reads TGTGCCAGCAGACGGCAGGGGACGGGGGAGCAGTACTTC.

This clonotype showed up many times. The genes are TRBV24-1 and TRBJ2-3; no clear D gene. The CDR3 is 16 residues long. Germline CDR1 and CDR2: KGHDR and SFDVKD. V shed 1 base and J shed 0 bases, with 10 bases lying between them. DNA for the CDR3: TGTGCCACCAGTGATTTTTCGGCGGCTAGCACAGATACGCAGTATTTT. This gives the protein CATSDFSAASTDTQYF.